A selection of T cell receptor beta chains follows, all from one sample in a study of blood T cell repertoires in COVID-19. Sequencing was performed with immunoSEQ multiplex PCR; in TCRdb, only in-frame clones are kept and a portion is missing. The sample consists of 95,000 to 120,000 clones, about 88% of them appearing once. Sequences were obtained from peripheral blood. Receptor source: a human donor in a cohort sampled during active COVID-19. The CDR3 runs from the conserved cysteine through the conserved F or W. Each record gives: CDR3 protein, CDR3 DNA, D gene, J gene, clone size, V gene. The D gene is left open where the match is weak. Clone size appears in some rows only: once, few, many, or a class for an expanded clone.

cdr3_aa: CASSPWGAINYGYTF; cdr3_nt: TGTGCCAGCAGCCCCTGGGGCGCGATAAACTATGGCTACACCTTC; d_call: .; j_call: TRBJ1-2; clone_size: .; v_call: TRBV7-9
cdr3_aa: CASSPRLAGGLGELFF; cdr3_nt: TGTGCCAGCAGCCCCCGACTAGCGGGAGGGTTGGGGGAGCTGTTTTTT; d_call: TRBD2; j_call: TRBJ2-2; clone_size: .; v_call: TRBV3-1/TRBV3-2
cdr3_aa: CASSNFQGNYGYTF; cdr3_nt: TGCGCCAGCAGTAATTTCCAGGGCAACTATGGCTACACCTTC; d_call: .; j_call: TRBJ1-2; clone_size: .; v_call: TRBV5-1
cdr3_aa: CASSPGGGSPLHF; cdr3_nt: TGTGCCAGCAGCCCCGGGGGGGGTTCACCCCTCCACTTT; d_call: .; j_call: TRBJ1-6; clone_size: .; v_call: TRBV11-2
cdr3_aa: CASSDLPGTGELFF; cdr3_nt: TGTGCCAGCAGTGACTTACCCGGCACCGGGGAGCTGTTTTTT; d_call: .; j_call: TRBJ2-2; clone_size: .; v_call: TRBV6-4
cdr3_aa: CASSQSGQGRSGELFF; cdr3_nt: TGCGCCAGCAGTCAATCGGGACAGGGGAGGTCCGGGGAGCTGTTTTTT; d_call: TRBD1; j_call: TRBJ2-2; clone_size: .; v_call: TRBV23-1
cdr3_aa: CASSNIGASNQPQHF; cdr3_nt: TGTGCCAGCAGTAACATAGGGGCTAGCAATCAGCCCCAGCATTTT; d_call: .; j_call: TRBJ1-5; clone_size: .; v_call: TRBV6-5
cdr3_aa: CASSIVRQETQYF; cdr3_nt: TGTGCCAGTAGTATTGTGAGACAAGAGACCCAGTACTTC; d_call: .; j_call: TRBJ2-5; clone_size: .; v_call: TRBV19
cdr3_aa: CASSQAGRTDTQYF; cdr3_nt: TGCGCCAGCAGCCAAGCGGGGAGGACAGATACGCAGTATTTT; d_call: .; j_call: TRBJ2-3; clone_size: .; v_call: TRBV4-1
cdr3_aa: CASSLRAPGETQYF; cdr3_nt: TGTGCCAGCAGCCTTCGAGCCCCTGGAGAGACCCAGTACTTC; d_call: .; j_call: TRBJ2-5; clone_size: .; v_call: TRBV13
cdr3_aa: CASSPQGAPRDTQYF; cdr3_nt: TGTGCCAGCAGTCCACAAGGGGCACCTCGAGATACGCAGTATTTT; d_call: .; j_call: TRBJ2-3; clone_size: .; v_call: TRBV7-8
cdr3_aa: CASSPDSQPFYEQYF; cdr3_nt: TGTGCCAGCAGCCCCGACTCTCAACCCTTCTACGAGCAGTACTTC; d_call: .; j_call: TRBJ2-7; clone_size: .; v_call: TRBV7-3
cdr3_aa: CASSFGQGTDTQYF; cdr3_nt: TGCGCCAGCAGCTTTGGACAGGGGACAGATACGCAGTATTTT; d_call: TRBD1; j_call: TRBJ2-3; clone_size: .; v_call: TRBV5-1
cdr3_aa: CASSSRGETGQTGELFF; cdr3_nt: TGTGCCAGCAGCTCTAGGGGTGAGACAGGGCAGACCGGGGAGCTGTTTTTT; d_call: TRBD1; j_call: TRBJ2-2; clone_size: .; v_call: TRBV27
cdr3_aa: CASTDLGKGEETQYF; cdr3_nt: TGTGCCAGCACCGACCTAGGTAAAGGCGAAGAGACCCAGTACTTC; d_call: .; j_call: TRBJ2-5; clone_size: .; v_call: TRBV6-1
cdr3_aa: CASSAQDRGSGAFF; cdr3_nt: TGTGCCAGCAGCGCCCAAGACAGGGGGTCCGGTGCTTTCTTT; d_call: TRBD1; j_call: TRBJ1-1; clone_size: .; v_call: TRBV7-9
cdr3_aa: CAISDPSDYGYTF; cdr3_nt: TGTGCCATCAGTGATCCCTCGGACTATGGCTACACCTTC; d_call: .; j_call: TRBJ1-2; clone_size: .; v_call: TRBV10-3
cdr3_aa: CASSEAGRDEQFF; cdr3_nt: TGCGCCAGCAGTGAGGCAGGGAGGGATGAGCAGTTCTTC; d_call: TRBD2; j_call: TRBJ2-1; clone_size: .; v_call: TRBV10-1
cdr3_aa: CASSSFTGMSDSPLHF; cdr3_nt: TGTGCCAGCAGTTCTTTTACAGGGATGAGCGATTCACCCCTCCACTTT; d_call: .; j_call: TRBJ1-6; clone_size: .; v_call: TRBV6-5
cdr3_aa: CASSFQSGTGLTDTQYF; cdr3_nt: TGTGCCAGCAGTTTCCAGTCCGGGACAGGGCTAACAGATACGCAGTATTTT; d_call: TRBD1; j_call: TRBJ2-3; clone_size: once; v_call: TRBV7-9
cdr3_aa: CASSLDNNYGYTF; cdr3_nt: TGCGCCAGCAGCTTGGACAATAACTATGGCTACACCTTC; d_call: .; j_call: TRBJ1-2; clone_size: .; v_call: TRBV5-1
cdr3_aa: CASSLRTGMAYEQYF; cdr3_nt: TGTGCCAGCAGTTTACGGACAGGGATGGCCTACGAGCAGTACTTC; d_call: TRBD1; j_call: TRBJ2-7; clone_size: .; v_call: TRBV28
cdr3_aa: CATSREVRDQPQHF; cdr3_nt: TGTGCCACCAGCAGAGAGGTACGGGATCAGCCCCAGCATTTT; d_call: .; j_call: TRBJ1-5; clone_size: .; v_call: TRBV15
cdr3_aa: CASSLAGPAGTDTQYF; cdr3_nt: TGTGCCAGCAGCTTAGCGGGCCCGGCGGGGACAGATACGCAGTATTTT; d_call: .; j_call: TRBJ2-3; clone_size: .; v_call: TRBV7-3
cdr3_aa: CASSYLTGSTEAFF; cdr3_nt: TGTGCCAGCAGCTACCTAACAGGGTCCACTGAAGCTTTCTTT; d_call: .; j_call: TRBJ1-1; clone_size: .; v_call: TRBV5-5
cdr3_aa: CASSHWDRVSEAFF; cdr3_nt: TGTGCCAGCAGCCATTGGGACAGGGTGAGTGAAGCTTTCTTT; d_call: TRBD1; j_call: TRBJ1-1; clone_size: .; v_call: TRBV3-1/TRBV3-2
cdr3_aa: CASSSGTSGPEVWFF; cdr3_nt: TGCGCCAGCAGCTCCGGGACTAGCGGGCCCGAGGTATGGTTCTTC; d_call: TRBD2; j_call: TRBJ2-1; clone_size: .; v_call: TRBV5-1
cdr3_aa: CASSDSSQGEQFF; cdr3_nt: TGTGCCAGCAGTGACTCGAGTCAGGGGGAGCAGTTCTTC; d_call: .; j_call: TRBJ2-1; clone_size: few; v_call: TRBV6-4
cdr3_aa: CASSLGRERRQETQYF; cdr3_nt: TGCGCCAGCAGCTTGGGGCGGGAGAGGCGACAAGAGACCCAGTACTTC; d_call: TRBD2; j_call: TRBJ2-5; clone_size: .; v_call: TRBV5-1
cdr3_aa: CASSLGRGETQYF; cdr3_nt: TGTGCCAGCAGCCTGGGCAGGGGAGAGACCCAGTACTTC; d_call: .; j_call: TRBJ2-5; clone_size: once; v_call: TRBV7-9
cdr3_aa: CASSPPGSRGSYEQYF; cdr3_nt: TGTGCCAGCTCACCACCGGGGAGCAGGGGGTCCTACGAGCAGTACTTC; d_call: TRBD1; j_call: TRBJ2-7; clone_size: .; v_call: TRBV18
cdr3_aa: CASEQTSTDTQYF; cdr3_nt: TGTGCCAGCGAACAGACAAGCACAGATACGCAGTATTTT; d_call: .; j_call: TRBJ2-3; clone_size: .; v_call: TRBV2
cdr3_aa: CASSFTQGTSYNEQFF; cdr3_nt: TGTGCCAGCAGCTTTACACAGGGGACGTCCTACAATGAGCAGTTCTTC; d_call: TRBD1; j_call: TRBJ2-1; clone_size: .; v_call: TRBV5-6
cdr3_aa: CASSERRQSEAFF; cdr3_nt: TGTGCCAGCAGTGAAAGGCGGCAGAGTGAAGCTTTCTTT; d_call: .; j_call: TRBJ1-1; clone_size: .; v_call: TRBV6-1
cdr3_aa: CASSYIPTTGELFF; cdr3_nt: TGTGCCAGCAGTTATATCCCGACAACCGGGGAGCTGTTTTTT; d_call: .; j_call: TRBJ2-2; clone_size: .; v_call: TRBV6-5